Listed here are 2 T cell receptor beta chains from one sample, sequenced in a study of monozygotic twins with inflammatory bowel disease. From its re-call of the 5' RACE reads, TCRdb lists each CDR3 protein once, without DNA. The table lists roughly 140,000 distinct CDR3 sequences. The specimen was blood. These receptors originate from a human donor with ulcerative colitis or Crohn's disease, or a healthy co-twin of an affected twin (not recorded which).

The chain has TRBV5-5 and TRBJ2-7. Germline V gene lookup returns CDR1 SGHKS and CDR2 YYEKEE (reference sequence). This CDR3 is 15 amino acids long. The CDR3 is CASSLPTLVSYEQYF. Together with reference TRBV5-5 and TRBJ2-7, the CDR3 gives the full variable domain: DAGVTQSPTHLIKTRGQQVTLRCSPISGHKSVSWYQQVLGQGPQFIFQYYEKEERGRGNFPDRFSARQFPNYSSELNVNALLLGDSALYLCASSLPTLVSYEQYFGPGTRLTVT.

The chain has TRBV20-1 and TRBJ1-5. The CDR3 is 16 amino acids. Germline CDR1 DFQATT, CDR2 SNEGSKA (reference sequence). Here the CDR3 reads CSARNGQTFSNQPQHF.